This T cell receptor beta chain was recorded in a study of cytomegalovirus exposure and HLA in healthy donors. General study points: Confirmation was obtained in vitro that three CMV-associated chains are specific for CMV antigens. Most sequenced TCRs were rare (though some public TCRs occurred in many donors). The classifier was said to identify cytomegalovirus status with high specificity and sensitivity.

Regarding this clone: Its cognate antigen is unknown.

Assay used: immunoSEQ multiplex PCR; TCRdb lists only in-frame clones, some missing. The sample has under 300,000 clones, 90% seen once. Trimming cost V 1 base and J 2 bases; bases outside gene matches: 3. Per the germline V gene, CDR1 is SGHTA and CDR2 is FQGNSA. CDR3 size: 16 residues. The sequence derives from a woman in her late teens or twenties in good health and CMV-seronegative. Sequenced sample: PBMCs. The chain combines TRBV7-2 with TRBJ2-7, with 12 bases matching TRBD2. CDR3 protein: CASSLGASGGAYEQYV. The CDR3, as DNA: TGTGCCAGCAGCTTAGGGGCTAGCGGGGGGGCCTACGAGCAGTACGTC.